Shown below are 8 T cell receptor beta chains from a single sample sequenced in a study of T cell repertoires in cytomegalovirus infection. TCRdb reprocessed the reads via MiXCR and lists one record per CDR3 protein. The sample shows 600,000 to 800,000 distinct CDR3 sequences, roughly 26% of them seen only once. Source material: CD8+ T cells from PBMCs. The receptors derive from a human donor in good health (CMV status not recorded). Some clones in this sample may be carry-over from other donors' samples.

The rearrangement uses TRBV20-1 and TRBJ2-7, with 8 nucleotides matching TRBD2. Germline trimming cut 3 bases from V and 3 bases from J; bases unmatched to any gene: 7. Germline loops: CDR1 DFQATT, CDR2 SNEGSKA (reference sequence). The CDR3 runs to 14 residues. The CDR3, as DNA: TGCAGTGCTAGGCCGATGGCGGGAGGCTACGAGCAGTACGTC. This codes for CSARPMAGGYEQYV.

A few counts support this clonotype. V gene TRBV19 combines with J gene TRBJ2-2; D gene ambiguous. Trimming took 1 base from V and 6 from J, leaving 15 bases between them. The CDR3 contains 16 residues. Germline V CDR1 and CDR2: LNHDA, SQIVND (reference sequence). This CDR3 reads CASSIAGEELPGELFF. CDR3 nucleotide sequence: TGTGCCAGTAGTATAGCCGGTGAGGAGCTGCCCGGGGAGCTGTTTTTT.

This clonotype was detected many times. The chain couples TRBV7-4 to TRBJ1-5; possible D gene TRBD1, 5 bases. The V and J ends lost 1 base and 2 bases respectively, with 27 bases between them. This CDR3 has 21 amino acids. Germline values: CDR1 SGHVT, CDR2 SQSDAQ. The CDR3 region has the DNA TGTGCCAGCAGCTTAGGAGGAAGACAGTATTCATACCCCGGGGGCAATCAGCCCCAGCATTTT. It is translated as CASSLGGRQYSYPGGNQPQHF.

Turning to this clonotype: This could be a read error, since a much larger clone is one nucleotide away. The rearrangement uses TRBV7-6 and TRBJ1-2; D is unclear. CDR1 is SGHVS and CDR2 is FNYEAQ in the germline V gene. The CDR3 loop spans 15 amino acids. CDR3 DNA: TGTGCCAGCAGTATTCGACCGCAAGCTAAATATGGCTACACCTTC. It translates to CASSIRPQAKYGYTF. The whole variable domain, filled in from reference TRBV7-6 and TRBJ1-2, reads GAGVSQSPRYKVTKRGQDVALRCDPISGHVSLYWYRQALGQGPEFLTYFNYEAQQDKSGLPNDRFSAERPEGSISTLTIQRTEQRDSAMYRCASSIRPQAKYGYTFGSGTRLTVV.

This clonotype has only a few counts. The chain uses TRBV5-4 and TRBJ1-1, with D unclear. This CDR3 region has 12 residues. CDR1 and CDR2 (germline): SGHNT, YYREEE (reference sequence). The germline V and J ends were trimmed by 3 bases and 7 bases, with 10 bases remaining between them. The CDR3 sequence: CASSSRPDEAFF. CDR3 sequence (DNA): TGTGCCAGCAGCTCACGACCGGATGAAGCTTTCTTT.

CDR3 loop: CASPGGTNYGYTF. The CDR3 DNA sequence: TGTGCCAGCCCCGGGGGTACTAACTATGGCTACACCTTC. The chain recombines TRBV7-2 with TRBJ1-2, with D possibly being TRBD1 (5 bases). Trimming shortened V by 8 bases and J by 0 bases, and 10 bases separated the two germline ends. The V gene's germline CDR1 is SGHTA and CDR2 FQGNSA. CDR3 length equals 13 residues.

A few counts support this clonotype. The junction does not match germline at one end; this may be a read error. The CDR3 DNA reads as TGCGCCAGCAGTTTGGACTTTTCGGATACGCAGTATTTT. Its translation: CASSLDFSDTQYF. The chain has TRBV5-1 and TRBJ2-3, with a tentative D call TRBD2 (5 bases). This CDR3 region has 13 residues. CDR1 is SGHRS and CDR2 is YFSETQ in the germline V gene.

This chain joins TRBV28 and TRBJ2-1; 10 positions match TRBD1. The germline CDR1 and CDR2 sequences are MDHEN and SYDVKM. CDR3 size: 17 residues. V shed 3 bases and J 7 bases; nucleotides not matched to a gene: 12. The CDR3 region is CASSFSLEDRGTNEQFF. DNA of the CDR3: TGTGCCAGCAGTTTTAGTCTTGAGGACAGGGGGACGAATGAGCAGTTCTTC.